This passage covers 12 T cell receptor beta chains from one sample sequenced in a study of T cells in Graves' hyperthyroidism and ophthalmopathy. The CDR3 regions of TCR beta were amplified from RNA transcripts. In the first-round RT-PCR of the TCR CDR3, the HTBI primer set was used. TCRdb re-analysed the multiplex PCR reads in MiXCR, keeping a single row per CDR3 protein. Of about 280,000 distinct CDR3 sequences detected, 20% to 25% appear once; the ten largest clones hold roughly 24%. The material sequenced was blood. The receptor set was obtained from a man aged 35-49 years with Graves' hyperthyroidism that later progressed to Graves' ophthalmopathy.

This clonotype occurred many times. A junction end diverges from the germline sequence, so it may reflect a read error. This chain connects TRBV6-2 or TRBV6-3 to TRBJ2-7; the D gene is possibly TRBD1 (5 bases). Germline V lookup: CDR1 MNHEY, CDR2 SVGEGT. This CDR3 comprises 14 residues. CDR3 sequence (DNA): TGTGCCAGCCTAAGTAGAGACAGTACCTACGAGCGGTACTTC. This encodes CASLSRDSTYERYF.

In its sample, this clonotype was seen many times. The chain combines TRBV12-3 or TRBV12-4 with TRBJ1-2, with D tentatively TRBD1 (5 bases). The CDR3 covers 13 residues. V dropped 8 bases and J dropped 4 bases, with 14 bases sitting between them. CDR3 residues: CASGTTASYGYTF. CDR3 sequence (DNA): TGTGCCAGCGGGACGACAGCTTCCTATGGCTACACCTTC.

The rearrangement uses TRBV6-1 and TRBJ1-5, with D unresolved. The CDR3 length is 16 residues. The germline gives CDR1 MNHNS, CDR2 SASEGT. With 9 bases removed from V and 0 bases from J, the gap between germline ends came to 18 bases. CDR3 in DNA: TGTGCCAGTACCCTAACCTGGCGGAATAGCAATCAGCCCCAGCATTTT. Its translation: CASTLTWRNSNQPQHF.

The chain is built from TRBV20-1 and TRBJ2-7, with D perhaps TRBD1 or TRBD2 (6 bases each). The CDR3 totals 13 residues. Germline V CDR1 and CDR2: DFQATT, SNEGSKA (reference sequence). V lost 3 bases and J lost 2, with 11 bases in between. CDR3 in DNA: TGCAGTGCTAGCGACAGGAGGGCCTACGAGCAGTACTTC. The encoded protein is CSASDRRAYEQYF.

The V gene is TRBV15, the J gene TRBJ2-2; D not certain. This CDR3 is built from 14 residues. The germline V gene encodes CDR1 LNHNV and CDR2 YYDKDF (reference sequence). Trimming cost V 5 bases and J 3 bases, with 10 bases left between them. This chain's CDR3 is CATSARKDTGELFF. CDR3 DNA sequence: TGTGCCACCAGCGCCAGGAAGGACACCGGGGAGCTGTTTTTT.

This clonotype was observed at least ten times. CDR3 sequence reads: CSARDSGQNQPQHF. The CDR3 DNA is TGCAGTGCTAGGGACTCGGGACAGAATCAGCCCCAGCATTTT. This sequence joins TRBV20-1 and TRBJ1-5; 7 bases agree with TRBD1. Germline assignment: CDR1 DFQATT and CDR2 SNEGSKA (reference sequence). This CDR3 comprises 14 residues. J was trimmed by 4 bases and V by 3 bases; bases with no gene match: 6.

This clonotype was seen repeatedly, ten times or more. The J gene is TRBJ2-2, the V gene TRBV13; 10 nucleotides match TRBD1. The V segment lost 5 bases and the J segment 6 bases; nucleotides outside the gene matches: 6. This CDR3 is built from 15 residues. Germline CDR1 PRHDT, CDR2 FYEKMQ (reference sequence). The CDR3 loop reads CASSRGQGFAGELFF. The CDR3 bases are TGTGCCAGCAGCAGGGGACAGGGGTTCGCCGGGGAGCTGTTTTTT.

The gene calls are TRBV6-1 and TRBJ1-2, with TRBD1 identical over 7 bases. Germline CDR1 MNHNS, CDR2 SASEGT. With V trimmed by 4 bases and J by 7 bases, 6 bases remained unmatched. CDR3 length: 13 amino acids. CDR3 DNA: TGTGCCAGCAGTGGACGACAGGGCCCTGGCTACACCTTC. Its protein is CASSGRQGPGYTF.

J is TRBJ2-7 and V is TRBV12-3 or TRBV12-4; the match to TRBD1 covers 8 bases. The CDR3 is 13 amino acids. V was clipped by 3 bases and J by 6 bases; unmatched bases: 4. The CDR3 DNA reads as TGTGCCAGCAGTTTTGACAGGGGAGCCGAGCAGTACTTC. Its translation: CASSFDRGAEQYF.

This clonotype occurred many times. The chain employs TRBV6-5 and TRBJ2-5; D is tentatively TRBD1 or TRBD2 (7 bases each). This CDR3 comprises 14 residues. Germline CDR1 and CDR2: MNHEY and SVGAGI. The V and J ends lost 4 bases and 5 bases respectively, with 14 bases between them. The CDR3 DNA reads TGTGCCAGCAGTTTACACCAGGGGGGGGAGACCCAGTACTTC. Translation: CASSLHQGGETQYF.

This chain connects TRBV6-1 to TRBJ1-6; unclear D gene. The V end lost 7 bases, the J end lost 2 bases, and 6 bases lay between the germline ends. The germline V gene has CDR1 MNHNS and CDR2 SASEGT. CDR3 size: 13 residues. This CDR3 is CASKEAYNSPLHF. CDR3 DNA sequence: TGTGCCAGCAAGGAGGCCTATAATTCACCCCTCCACTTT.

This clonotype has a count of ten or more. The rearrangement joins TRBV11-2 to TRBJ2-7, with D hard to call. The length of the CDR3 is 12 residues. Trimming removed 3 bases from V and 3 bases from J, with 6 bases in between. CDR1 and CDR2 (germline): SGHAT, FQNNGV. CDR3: CASSLVNYEQYF. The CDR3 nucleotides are TGTGCCAGCAGCTTGGTAAACTACGAGCAGTACTTC.